This T cell receptor beta chain emerged from a study of blood T cell repertoires in COVID-19. On the study more broadly: Acute and convalescent COVID-19 samples came from the United States, Italy and Spain.

Germline CDR1 and CDR2: MNHEY and SMNVEV (reference sequence). CDR3 length equals 14 residues. With 5 bases removed from V and 5 bases from J, the gap between germline ends came to 15 bases. Authors' processing steps: Estimated nucleated cell counts came from reference gene primer amplification. Sequencing was performed with immunoSEQ multiplex PCR; in TCRdb, only in-frame clones are kept and a portion is missing. V and J calls and clone size are as listed in that table; D and trimming were resolved from the DNA. The table has around 290,000 clones, roughly 92% seen once. Patients in Seattle were enrolled during active infection, then followed longitudinally.

J is TRBJ1-2 and V is TRBV27; a weak D match, TRBD1 (6 bases). The TCR originated in a woman in her twenties or thirties with COVID-19, enrolled during active disease. The sample consisted of peripheral blood. In nucleotides, the CDR3 is TGTGCCAGCAGTGGATCGGGACAAGGGTATGGCTACACCTTC. Encoded protein: CASSGSGQGYGYTF.